The clone carrying this TCR beta chain was recorded a few times. Its antigen is unidentified. Both iRepertoire HTBI primers and Arm-PCR of CDR3 regions were used to build the TCR beta libraries. MiXCR, run by TCRdb on the multiplex PCR reads, gives a single entry per CDR3 protein. The data show roughly 700,000 distinct CDR3 sequences, with around 30% seen just once and about two fifths held by the top ten. The V gene end was trimmed by 4 bases and the J gene end by 7 bases; junction bases not matched to a gene: 10. This CDR3 is built from 15 residues. From germline, CDR1 is MNHEY and CDR2 SVGEGT. The sample comes from a study of regulatory T cells in long-lasting Graves disease. General study results and limits: Persistent disease preferred TRBV28, TRBJ1-2 and TRBJ2-5; new disease, TRBV20-1 and TRBJ2-1.

The time point denotes: persistent/refractory GD, antithyroid drugs over 5 years with positive TRAb. RNA from PBMCs was the source of the TCR library. Patients with Graves' disease were diagnosed by American Thyroid Association guidelines. This sample comprised peripheral blood mononuclear cells (PBMCs), obtained when the disease was refractory, from a patient treated with antithyroid drugs. This TCR was recovered from a female donor with Graves disease. This sequence joins TRBV6-2 or TRBV6-3 and TRBJ1-5; TRBD1 matches at 7 bases. CDR3 in amino acids: CASSSATGDSQPQHF. The CDR3 region has the DNA TGTGCCAGCAGTTCGGCCACAGGGGATAGCCAGCCCCAGCATTTT.